The text below deals with one TCR beta chain. The target antigen is unknown. This sample is drawn from a study of Ad26.COV2.S vaccination and SARS-CoV-2 variants. The CDR3 is 16 residues long. The ends lost 0 bases at V and 3 bases at J; junction bases unmatched: 5. The germline V gene has CDR1 SGHTA and CDR2 FQGNSA. Study results and limitations: Vaccine and placebo groups showed comparable non-spike TCR breadth.

Sample treatment: over 15 received Ad26.COV2.S at low or high dose, single or two shots; about 5 received placebo; per-sample allocation not given. Sampling was done on day 63 after the first vaccine or placebo injection. An Ad26 vector expressing Wuhan-strain SARS-CoV-2 spike constituted the vaccine. Some clones are missing from TCRdb's copy, which holds only in-frame ones; the method was immunoSEQ multiplex PCR. This table holds roughly 450,000 clones, 80% to 95% found once. The V call is TRBV7-2, the J call TRBJ2-3, with 8 nucleotides matching TRBD1. This TCR came from a person aged 18-60 years who received the Ad26.COV2.S COVID-19 vaccine or a placebo. Source: peripheral blood, taken in a trial of Ad26.COV2.S vaccine versus placebo. The CDR3 protein is CASSLALRTGTDTQYF. CDR3 DNA sequence: TGTGCCAGCAGCTTAGCGCTAAGGACAGGGACAGATACGCAGTATTTT.